This T cell receptor beta chain was identified in a study of CXCR3-negative and CXCR3-positive naive CD8 T cells. In preparing the TRB cDNA libraries, 5' RACE with UMI labels was used. TCRdb re-called the 5' RACE reads and catalogs CDR3 proteins one per entry, DNA excluded. The sample spans about 130,000 distinct CDR3 sequences; the ten largest clones claim roughly 0.62%. Study-level results: Memory CD8+ cells showed much lower diversity, while both naive subsets were comparably high. Within a donor, both naive subsets shared TRBV-TRBJ usage, unlike memory cells. Naive cells positive for CXCR3 carried more hydrophobic TRB CDR3s than CXCR3-negative ones.

A note on this clonotype: Its target is not known.

Sorting was done in triplicate for each CD8+ T cell subset (approximately 310,000 cells each). Naive CD8+ T cells showed CD45RO-CCR7+CD27+CD95-. The CDR3 is 13 residues long. The rearrangement joins TRBV12-3 or TRBV12-4 to TRBJ2-1. The sequencing sample was made of naive CXCR3+ CD8+ T cells from blood. The subset was: CD45RO-CCR7+CD27+CD95- naive CD8+ T cells expressing CXCR3 (TNR3+). This sequence originates from a human donor in good health. Some clones in this sample may be carry-over from other donors' samples. The CDR3: CASRQKGYNEQFF.